This T cell receptor beta chain was found in a study of Ad26.COV2.S vaccination and SARS-CoV-2 variants. Study-wide context: Intramuscular Ad26.COV2.S at 5x10^10 or 1x10^11 viral particles.

In the case of this clone: Its antigen is unidentified.

General study results and limits: People who got the vaccine or the placebo had similar non-spike TCR breadth. Spike-specific TCR breadth in vaccine recipients exceeded that seen in placebo recipients. Reports say spike-specific CD8+ and CD4+ T cell responses covered substantial breadth after vaccination.

In germline, CDR1 is MRHNA, CDR2 SNTAGT. The V end lost 5 bases, the J end lost 2 bases, and 9 bases lay between the germline ends. The CDR3 spans 14 residues. Here immunoSEQ multiplex PCR was the method, and the copy in TCRdb shows in-frame clones only, minus some. The sample contains about 410,000 clones, roughly 90% of which appear only once. Specified treatment: over 15 received Ad26.COV2.S at low or high dose, single or two shots; roughly 5 received placebo; per-sample allocation not given. After the first vaccine or placebo injection, samples were drawn on day 63. The sample was peripheral blood, taken in a trial of Ad26.COV2.S vaccine versus placebo. V is TRBV6-4 and J is TRBJ2-2; TRBD1 or TRBD2 may be the D gene (6 bases each). This receptor was obtained from a person between 18 and 60 years old who received the Ad26.COV2.S COVID-19 vaccine or a placebo. CDR3 bases: TGTGCCAGCAGTAGGGGGGTCAACACCGGGGAGCTGTTTTTT. Its translation is CASSRGVNTGELFF.